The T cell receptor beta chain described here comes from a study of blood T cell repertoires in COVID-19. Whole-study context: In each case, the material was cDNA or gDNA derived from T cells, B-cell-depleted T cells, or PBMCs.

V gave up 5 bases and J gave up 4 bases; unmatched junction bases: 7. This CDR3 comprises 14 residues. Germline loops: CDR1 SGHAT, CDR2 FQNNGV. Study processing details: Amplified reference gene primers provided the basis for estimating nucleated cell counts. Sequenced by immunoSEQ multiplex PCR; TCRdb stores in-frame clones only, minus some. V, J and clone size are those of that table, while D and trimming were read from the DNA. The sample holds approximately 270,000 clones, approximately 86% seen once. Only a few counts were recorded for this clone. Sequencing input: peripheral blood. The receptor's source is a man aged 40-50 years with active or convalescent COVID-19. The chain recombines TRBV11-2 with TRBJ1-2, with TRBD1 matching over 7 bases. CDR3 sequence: CASSVRQGLYGYTF. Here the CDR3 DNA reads TGTGCCAGCAGCGTCAGACAGGGCCTCTATGGCTACACCTTC.